Described below is a single T cell receptor (beta chain) sequence and its context. What it binds is not known. The record originates from a study of CD4 T cells in relation to SARS-CoV-2 and coronaviruses. Study as a whole: TCR beta CDR3s were sequenced after 10-day antigen culture of PBMCs.

The protocol was immunoSEQ multiplex PCR, while the TCRdb copy is restricted to in-frame clones and leaves out a portion. This sample has some 29,000 clones; 60% to 80% occur once, and the top ten carry 20% to 25%. V lost 6 bases and J 4 bases, leaving 13 bases between the germline ends. CDR1 is SEHNR and CDR2 is FQNEAQ in the germline V gene (reference sequence). The CDR3 has 13 amino acids. The unexposed donors gave CD4+ T cells in about 2010-2019, prior to COVID-19. The cells were cultured for 10 days before CD4+ T cells were isolated. The TCR originated in a human donor in good health. The chain uses TRBV7-9 and TRBJ2-7; either TRBD1 or TRBD2 may fit D (5 bases each). The sequencing sample was made of CD4+ T cells from PBMCs, cultured in vitro. CDR3 sequence (DNA): TGTGCCAGCAGTTCGGGACGATTTTACGAGCAGTACTTC. Translated: CASSSGRFYEQYF.